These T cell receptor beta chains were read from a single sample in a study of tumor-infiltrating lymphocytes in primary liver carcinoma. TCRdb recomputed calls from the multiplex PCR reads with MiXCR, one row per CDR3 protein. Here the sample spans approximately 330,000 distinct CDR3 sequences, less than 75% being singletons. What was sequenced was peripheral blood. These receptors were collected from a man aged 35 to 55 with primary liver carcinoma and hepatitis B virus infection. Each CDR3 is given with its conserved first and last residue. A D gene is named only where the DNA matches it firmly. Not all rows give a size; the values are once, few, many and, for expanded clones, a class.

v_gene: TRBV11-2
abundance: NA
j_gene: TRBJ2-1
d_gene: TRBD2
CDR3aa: CASSQGIAGYNEKFF
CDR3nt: TGCGCCAGCAGCCAAGGGATAGCGGGGTACAATGAGAAGTTCTTC

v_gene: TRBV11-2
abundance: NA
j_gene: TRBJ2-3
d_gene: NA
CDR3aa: CASGLTFPRDTQCF
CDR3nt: TGTGCCAGCGGCTTAACATTCCCCAGGGATACGCAGTGTTTT

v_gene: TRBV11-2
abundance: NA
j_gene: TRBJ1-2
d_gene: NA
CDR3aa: CASSPPGWNGDTF
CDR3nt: TGTGCCAGCAGCCCCCCGGGGTGGAATGGCGACACCTTC

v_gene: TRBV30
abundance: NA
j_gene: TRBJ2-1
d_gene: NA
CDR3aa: CAWSVRGSSYNEQFF
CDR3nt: TGTGCCTGGAGTGTCCGGGGGAGTTCCTACAATGAGCAGTTCTTC

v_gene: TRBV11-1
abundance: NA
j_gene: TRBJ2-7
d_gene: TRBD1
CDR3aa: CANSLRQGAYEQYF
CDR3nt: TGTGCCAACAGCTTACGACAGGGGGCCTACGAGCAGTACTTC

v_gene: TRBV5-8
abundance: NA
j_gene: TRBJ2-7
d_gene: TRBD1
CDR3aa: CASSLPGTGVPYEQYF
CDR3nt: TGTGCCAGCAGCTTGCCCGGGACAGGGGTCCCCTACGAGCAGTACTTC

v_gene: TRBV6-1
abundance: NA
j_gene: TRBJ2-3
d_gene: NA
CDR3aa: CASEYTGHSTDTQCF
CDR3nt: TGTGCCAGCGAATATACGGGACACAGCACAGATACTCAGTGTTTT

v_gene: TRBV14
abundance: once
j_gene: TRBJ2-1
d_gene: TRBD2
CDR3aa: CGSSPTSGSYNEQFF
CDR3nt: TGTGGCAGCAGCCCGACTAGCGGGAGCTACAATGAGCAGTTCTTC

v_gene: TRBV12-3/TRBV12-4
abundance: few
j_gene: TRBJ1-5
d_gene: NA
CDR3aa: CASSFPGHQPQHF
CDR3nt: TGTGCCAGCAGTTTCCCAGGGCATCAGCCCCAGCATTTT

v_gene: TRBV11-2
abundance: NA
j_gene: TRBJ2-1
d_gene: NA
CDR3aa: CASSLATGSGDYNEQFF
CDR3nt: TGTGCCAGCAGCTTAGCGACCGGGTCAGGAGACTACAATGAGCAGTTCTTC

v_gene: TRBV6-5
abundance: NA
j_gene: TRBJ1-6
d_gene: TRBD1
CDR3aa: CASSQTGVGSPRHF
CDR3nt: TGTGCCAGCAGTCAGACAGGGGTCGGTTCACCCCGCCACTTT

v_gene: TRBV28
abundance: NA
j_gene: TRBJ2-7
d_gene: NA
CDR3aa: CASSLPQASYEQYF
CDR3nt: TGTGCCAGCAGTTTACCCCAAGCGTCCTACGAGCAGTACTTC

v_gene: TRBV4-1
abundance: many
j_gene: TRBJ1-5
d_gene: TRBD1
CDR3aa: CASSQVLQGSNQPQHF
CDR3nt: TGCGCCAGCAGCCAAGTCCTACAGGGGAGCAATCAGCCCCAGCATTTT

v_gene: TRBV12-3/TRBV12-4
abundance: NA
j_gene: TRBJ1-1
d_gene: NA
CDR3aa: CASSLFRTNTEAFF
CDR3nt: TGTGCCAGCAGTTTGTTTCGGACGAACACTGAAGCTTTCTTT

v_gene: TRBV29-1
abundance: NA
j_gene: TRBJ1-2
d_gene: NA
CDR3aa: CSVGEGGLNYDYTF
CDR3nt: TGCAGCGTTGGGGAGGGGGGACTCAACTATGACTACACCTTC

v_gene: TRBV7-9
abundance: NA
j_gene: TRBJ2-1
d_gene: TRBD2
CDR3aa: CASSLFTLTPTPGGDNEQFF
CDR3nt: TGTGCCAGCAGCTTATTCACCCTAACCCCTACGCCGGGAGGGGACAATGAGCAGTTCTTC

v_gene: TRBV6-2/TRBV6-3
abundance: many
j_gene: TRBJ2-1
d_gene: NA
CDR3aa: CASSYSTRRDLSSYNEQFF
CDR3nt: TGTGCCAGCAGTTACTCGACTAGGAGGGACCTAAGCTCCTACAATGAGCAGTTCTTC

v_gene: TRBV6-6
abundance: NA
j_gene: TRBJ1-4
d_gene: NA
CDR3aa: CASSHGARLFF
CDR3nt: TGTGCCAGCAGTCACGGAGCTCGACTGTTTTTT

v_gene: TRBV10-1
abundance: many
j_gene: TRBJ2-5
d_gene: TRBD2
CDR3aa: CASSESGASGRTQYF
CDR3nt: TGCGCCAGCAGTGAGTCGGGCGCTAGCGGGAGGACCCAGTACTTC

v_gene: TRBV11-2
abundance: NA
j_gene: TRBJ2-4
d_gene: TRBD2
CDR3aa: CASSQTSGLAKNIRYF
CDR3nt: TGTGCCAGTAGCCAAACTAGCGGGTTAGCTAAAAACATTCGGTACTTC

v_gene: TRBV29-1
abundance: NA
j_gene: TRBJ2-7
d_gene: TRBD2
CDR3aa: CSEGGGGGPSYELYF
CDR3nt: TGCAGCGAGGGAGGTGGGGGGGGACCCTCCTACGAGCTGTACTTC

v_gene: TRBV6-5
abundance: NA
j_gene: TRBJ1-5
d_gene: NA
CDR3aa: CASRVDSSNQPQHF
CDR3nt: TGTGCCAGCAGAGTCGACAGTAGCAATCAGCCCCAGCATTTT

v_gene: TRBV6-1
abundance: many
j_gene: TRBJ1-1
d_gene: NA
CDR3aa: CASIQGYTEAFF
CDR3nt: TGTGCCAGCATCCAGGGGTACACTGAAGCTTTCTTT

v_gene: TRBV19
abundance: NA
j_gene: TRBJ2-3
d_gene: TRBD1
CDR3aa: CASSMNRDRASDTQYF
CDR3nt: TGTGCCAGTAGTATGAATCGGGACAGGGCGAGTGATACGCAGTATTTT

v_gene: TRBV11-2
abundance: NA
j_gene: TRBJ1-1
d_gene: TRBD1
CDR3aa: CPSSYPTGSSTEAFF
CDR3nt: TGTCCCAGCAGCTACCCGACAGGGAGTAGCACTGAAGCTTTCTTT

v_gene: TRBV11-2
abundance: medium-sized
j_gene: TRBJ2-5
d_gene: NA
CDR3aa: CASSLSLLSGETQYF
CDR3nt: TGTGCCAGCAGCTTATCCCTCCTATCTGGGGAGACCCAGTACTTC

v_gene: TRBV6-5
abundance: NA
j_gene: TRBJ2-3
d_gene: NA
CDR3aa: CANSYVGSWDTQYF
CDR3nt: TGTGCCAACAGCTACGTTGGATCGTGGGATACGCAGTATTTT

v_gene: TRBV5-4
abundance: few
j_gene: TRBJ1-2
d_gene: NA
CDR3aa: CASSPAGGWRVDGYTF
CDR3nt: TGTGCCAGCAGCCCTGCCGGGGGCTGGAGGGTGGATGGCTACACCTTC

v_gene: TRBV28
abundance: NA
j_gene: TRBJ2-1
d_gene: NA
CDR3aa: CASTTLGFEHFF
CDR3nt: TGTGCCAGCACCACACTGGGTTTCGAGCACTTCTTC

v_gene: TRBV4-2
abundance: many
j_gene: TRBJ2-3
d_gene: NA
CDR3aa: CASSQVPAGSGSSSTDTQYF
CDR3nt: TGTGCCAGCAGCCAAGTTCCAGCGGGCTCAGGGTCCTCTAGCACAGATACGCAGTATTTT

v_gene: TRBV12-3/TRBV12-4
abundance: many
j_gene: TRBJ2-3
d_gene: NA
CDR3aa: CASSLAGGSTDTQYF
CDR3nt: TGTGCCAGCAGTTTAGCGGGAGGCAGCACAGATACGCAGTATTTT

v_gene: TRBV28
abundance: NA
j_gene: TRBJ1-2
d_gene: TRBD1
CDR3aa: CASSRGQGLDGYAF
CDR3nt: TGTGCCAGCAGTCGGGGACAGGGCCTGGATGGCTACGCCTTC

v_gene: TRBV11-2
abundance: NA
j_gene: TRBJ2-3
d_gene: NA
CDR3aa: CASSLVSDMQYF
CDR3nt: TGTGCCAGCAGCCTAGTTTCAGATATGCAGTATTTT

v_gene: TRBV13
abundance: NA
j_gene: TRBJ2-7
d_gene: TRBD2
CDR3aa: CASGFTGEGQPSRRYF
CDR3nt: TGTGCCAGCGGCTTTACGGGGGAGGGTCAACCAAGTAGGAGGTACTTC

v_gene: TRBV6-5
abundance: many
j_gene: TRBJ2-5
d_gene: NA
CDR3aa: CASSGLQGETQYF
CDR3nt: TGTGCCAGCAGTGGACTGCAGGGAGAGACCCAGTACTTC

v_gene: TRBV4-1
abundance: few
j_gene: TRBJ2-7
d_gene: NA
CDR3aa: CASSRVGSSYEQYF
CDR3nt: TGCGCCAGCAGCCGAGTTGGGAGCTCCTACGAGCAGTACTTC

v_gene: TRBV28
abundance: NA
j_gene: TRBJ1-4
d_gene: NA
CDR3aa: CASSSQTGTNEKLFF
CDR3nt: TGTGCCAGCAGTTCACAGACCGGTACTAATGAAAAACTGTTTTTT

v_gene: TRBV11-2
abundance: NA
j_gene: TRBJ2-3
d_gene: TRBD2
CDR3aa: CASSLGSGRKTDTQYF
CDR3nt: TGTGCCAGCAGCTTAGGGAGCGGGAGGAAAACAGATACGCAGTATTTT

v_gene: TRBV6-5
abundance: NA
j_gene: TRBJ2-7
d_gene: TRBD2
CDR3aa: CASSYRGGGADQYEQYF
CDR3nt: TGTGCCAGCAGTTACCGGGGGGGCGGGGCAGACCAATACGAGCAGTACTTC

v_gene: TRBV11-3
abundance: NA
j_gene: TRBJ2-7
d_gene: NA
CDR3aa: CASSPWTRDNYEQYF
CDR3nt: TGTGCCAGCAGCCCCTGGACAAGGGACAACTACGAGCAGTACTTC

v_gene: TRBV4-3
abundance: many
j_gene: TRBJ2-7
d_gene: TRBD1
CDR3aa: CASSHGGQGYPYEQYF
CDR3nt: TGCGCCAGCAGCCACGGGGGACAGGGCTACCCCTACGAGCAGTACTTC

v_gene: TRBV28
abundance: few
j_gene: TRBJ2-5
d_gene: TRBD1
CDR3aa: CASSNRGLEETQYF
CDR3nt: TGTGCCAGCAGCAACAGGGGGCTGGAAGAGACCCAGTACTTC

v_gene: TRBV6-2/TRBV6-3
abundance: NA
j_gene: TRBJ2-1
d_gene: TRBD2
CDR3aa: CASSYPPSGNNGQFF
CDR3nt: TGTGCCAGCAGTTACCCCCCTAGCGGGAACAATGGGCAGTTCTTC

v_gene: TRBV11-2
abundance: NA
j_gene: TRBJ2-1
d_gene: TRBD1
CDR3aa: CASSARTGTPIEQFF
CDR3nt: TGTGCCAGCAGCGCACGGACAGGGACGCCCATCGAGCAGTTCTTC

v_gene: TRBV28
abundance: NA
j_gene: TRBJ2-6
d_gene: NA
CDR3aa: CASSPGTRPLANVLTF
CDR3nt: TGTGCCAGCAGTCCCGGGACACGACCTCTGGCCAACGTCCTGACTTTC

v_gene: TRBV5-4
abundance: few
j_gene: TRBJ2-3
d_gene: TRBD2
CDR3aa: CASSFGGRGTDTQYF
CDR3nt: TGTGCCAGCAGCTTTGGCGGGAGGGGCACAGATACGCAGTATTTT

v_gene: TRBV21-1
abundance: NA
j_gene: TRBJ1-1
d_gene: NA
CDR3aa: CASSSWANTEAFF
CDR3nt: TGTGCCAGCAGCTCCTGGGCAAACACTGAAGCTTTCTTT

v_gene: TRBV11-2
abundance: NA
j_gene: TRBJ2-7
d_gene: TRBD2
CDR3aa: CASYLTSGKSYEQYF
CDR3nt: TGTGCCAGCTACTTAACTAGCGGAAAATCCTACGAGCAGTACTTC

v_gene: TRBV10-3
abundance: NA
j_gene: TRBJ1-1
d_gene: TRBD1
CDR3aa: CAISEPGGTGVLAEAFF
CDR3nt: TGTGCCATCAGTGAGCCGGGTGGGACAGGGGTGTTGGCTGAAGCTTTCTTT

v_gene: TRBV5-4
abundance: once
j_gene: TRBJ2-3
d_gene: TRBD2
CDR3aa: CASSPEQLAGGGDMQYF
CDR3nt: TGTGCCAGCAGCCCGGAACAACTAGCGGGAGGGGGAGATATGCAGTATTTT

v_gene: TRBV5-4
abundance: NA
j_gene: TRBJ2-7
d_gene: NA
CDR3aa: CASSLPGRGGEQYF
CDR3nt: TGTGCCAGCAGCCTTCCGGGGAGGGGGGGCGAGCAGTACTTC

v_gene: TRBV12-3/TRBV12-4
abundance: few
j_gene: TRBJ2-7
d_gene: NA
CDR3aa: CASSLNLPAYEQYF
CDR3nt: TGTGCCAGCAGTTTAAATCTTCCAGCCTACGAGCAGTACTTC

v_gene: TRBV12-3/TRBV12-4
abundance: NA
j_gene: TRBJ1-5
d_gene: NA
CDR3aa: CASSPSGTAYSNQPQHF
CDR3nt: TGTGCCAGCAGTCCTAGCGGGACCGCGTATAGCAATCAGCCCCAGCATTTT

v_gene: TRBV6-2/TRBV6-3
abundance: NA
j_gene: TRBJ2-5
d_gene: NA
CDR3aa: CASSYYPAIAEQETQYF
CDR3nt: TGTGCCAGCAGTTACTATCCCGCCATAGCGGAACAAGAGACCCAGTACTTC

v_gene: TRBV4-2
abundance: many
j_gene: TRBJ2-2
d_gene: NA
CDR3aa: CASTLGPGAGGGELFF
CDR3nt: TGTGCCAGCACCCTCGGTCCGGGGGCTGGCGGCGGGGAGCTGTTTTTT

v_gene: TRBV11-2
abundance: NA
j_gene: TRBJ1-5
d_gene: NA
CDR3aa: CPNSRGGSSQPQHF
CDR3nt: TGTCCCAACAGCAGAGGCGGTAGTAGTCAGCCCCAGCATTTT

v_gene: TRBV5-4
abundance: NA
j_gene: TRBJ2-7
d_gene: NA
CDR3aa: CASSWAEFVQYF
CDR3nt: TGTGCCAGCAGCTGGGCCGAGTTCGTGCAGTACTTC

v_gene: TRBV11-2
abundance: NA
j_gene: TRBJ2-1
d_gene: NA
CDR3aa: CASNLSASYNEQFF
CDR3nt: TGTGCCAGCAACTTGTCAGCATCCTACAATGAGCAGTTCTTC

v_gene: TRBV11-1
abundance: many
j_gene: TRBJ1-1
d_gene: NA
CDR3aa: CASSRGSTSEAFF
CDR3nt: TGTGCCAGCAGCCGAGGGTCGACATCTGAAGCTTTCTTT